The rows below give T cell receptor beta chains drawn from one sample of a study of OX40 agonist ivuxolimab in advanced cancers. Method: immunoSEQ multiplex PCR; TCRdb's copy keeps in-frame clones and lacks some. This sample has 45,000 to 50,000 clones, with over 90% found just once. Sequencing was performed on CD4+ or CD8+ T cells sorted from blood, taken in a trial of the OX40 agonist ivuxolimab. The receptors originated from an adult with an advanced solid tumor such as melanoma, head and neck, liver or kidney cancer. Both conserved end residues are part of each CDR3. The D gene is left open where the match is weak. Clone size is shown for a subset of rows, as once, few, many or a class of expanded clone.

D: TRBD1; J: TRBJ1-2; size: .; V: TRBV5-4; length: 15; CDR3: CASSFQGAMGYGYTF; DNA: TGTGCCAGCAGCTTTCAGGGGGCGATGGGCTATGGCTACACCTTC
D: .; J: TRBJ1-2; size: few; V: TRBV28; length: 11; CDR3: CASRTSGSYTF; DNA: TGTGCCAGCAGAACCTCAGGGAGCTACACCTTC
D: TRBD2; J: TRBJ2-1; size: once; V: TRBV5-4; length: 15; CDR3: CASSASGDFYNEQFF; DNA: TGTGCCAGCAGCGCTAGCGGGGATTTTTACAATGAGCAGTTCTTC
D: .; J: TRBJ2-5; size: .; V: TRBV7-8; length: 14; CDR3: CASSQEGGQETQYF; DNA: TGTGCCAGCAGCCAGGAGGGGGGCCAAGAGACCCAGTACTTC
D: TRBD1; J: TRBJ2-2; size: .; V: TRBV5-1; length: 15; CDR3: CASSFRDRDTGELFF; DNA: TGCGCCAGCAGCTTCCGGGACAGGGACACCGGGGAGCTGTTTTTT
D: .; J: TRBJ2-1; size: .; V: TRBV19; length: 13; CDR3: CASSTREYNEQFF; DNA: TGTGCCAGTAGTACCCGGGAATACAATGAGCAGTTCTTC
D: .; J: TRBJ1-3; size: .; V: TRBV28; length: 13; CDR3: CASSLLLGNTIYF; DNA: TGTGCCAGCAGTTTATTACTGGGAAACACCATATATTTT
D: TRBD1; J: TRBJ1-2; size: .; V: TRBV28; length: 17; CDR3: CASTPLTRTGGNYGYTF; DNA: TGTGCCAGCACCCCCTTAACCCGGACAGGGGGGAACTATGGCTACACCTTC
D: .; J: TRBJ1-2; size: .; V: TRBV19; length: 15; CDR3: CASSIALAGAGGYTF; DNA: TGTGCCAGTAGTATCGCCCTCGCAGGGGCTGGCGGCTACACCTTC
D: .; J: TRBJ2-1; size: .; V: TRBV10-1; length: 14; CDR3: CASSEGPSDNEQFF; DNA: TGCGCCAGCAGTGAGGGACCATCGGACAATGAGCAGTTCTTC
D: .; J: TRBJ1-5; size: .; V: TRBV4-1; length: 15; CDR3: CASSQDRQSNQPQHF; DNA: TGCGCCAGCAGCCAAGATAGGCAGAGCAATCAGCCCCAGCATTTT
D: TRBD1; J: TRBJ1-2; size: .; V: TRBV27; length: 14; CDR3: CASSPGGLTYGYTF; DNA: TGTGCCAGCAGCCCAGGGGGCCTTACCTATGGCTACACCTTC
D: .; J: TRBJ2-7; size: once; V: TRBV27; length: 13; CDR3: CASSFLKTWEQYF; DNA: TGTGCCAGCAGTTTTCTCAAGACTTGGGAGCAGTACTTC
D: TRBD1; J: TRBJ2-3; size: .; V: TRBV7-9; length: 17; CDR3: CASSPLPGQGYPDTQYF; DNA: TGTGCCAGCAGCCCTTTACCGGGACAGGGGTATCCAGATACGCAGTATTTT
D: TRBD1; J: TRBJ1-3; size: .; V: TRBV18; length: 17; CDR3: CASSSRDRTNSGNTIYF; DNA: TGTGCCAGCTCAAGCCGGGACAGGACAAACTCTGGAAACACCATATATTTT
D: .; J: TRBJ2-1; size: .; V: TRBV5-1; length: 14; CDR3: CASSLEQIYNEQFF; DNA: TGCGCCAGCAGCTTGGAACAGATCTACAATGAGCAGTTCTTC
D: .; J: TRBJ2-4; size: .; V: TRBV27; length: 14; CDR3: CASSFGGPKNIQYF; DNA: TGTGCCAGCAGTTTCGGGGGGCCCAAAAACATTCAGTACTTC
D: .; J: TRBJ2-7; size: .; V: TRBV5-6; length: 14; CDR3: CASSLGEKTYEQYF; DNA: TGTGCCAGCAGCCTGGGAGAGAAAACCTACGAGCAGTACTTC
D: TRBD1; J: TRBJ1-2; size: once; V: TRBV29-1; length: 13; CDR3: CSVTPDRADGYTF; DNA: TGCAGCGTCACCCCGGACAGGGCCGATGGCTACACCTTC
D: TRBD1; J: TRBJ1-5; size: .; V: TRBV4-1; length: 17; CDR3: CASSREGDRASNQPQHF; DNA: TGCGCCAGCAGCCGAGAAGGGGACAGGGCTAGCAATCAGCCCCAGCATTTT
D: .; J: TRBJ2-7; size: .; V: TRBV19; length: 15; CDR3: CASSIGGLYRYEQYF; DNA: TGTGCCAGTAGTATAGGTGGTTTATATCGCTACGAGCAGTACTTC
D: .; J: TRBJ1-1; size: .; V: TRBV7-9; length: 14; CDR3: CASSLNLGNTEAFF; DNA: TGTGCCAGCAGCTTAAATCTAGGGAACACTGAAGCTTTCTTT
D: TRBD1; J: TRBJ1-6; size: .; V: TRBV19; length: 16; CDR3: CASSIVRTGRNSPLHF; DNA: TGTGCCAGTAGTATAGTAAGGACAGGGCGGAATTCACCCCTCCACTTT
D: .; J: TRBJ2-3; size: .; V: TRBV7-9; length: 13; CDR3: CASSSPGADTQYF; DNA: TGTGCCAGCAGCTCCCCAGGGGCAGATACGCAGTATTTT
D: TRBD2; J: TRBJ2-1; size: .; V: TRBV11-3; length: 15; CDR3: CASSLEASGKNEQFF; DNA: TGTGCCAGCAGCTTAGAGGCTAGCGGGAAGAATGAGCAGTTCTTC
D: .; J: TRBJ2-2; size: .; V: TRBV27; length: 12; CDR3: CASSSAGGELFF; DNA: TGTGCCAGCAGTTCCGCCGGCGGGGAGCTGTTTTTT
D: .; J: TRBJ1-1; size: medium-sized; V: TRBV19; length: 13; CDR3: CASRQGMNTEAFF; DNA: TGTGCCAGTAGACAGGGTATGAACACTGAAGCTTTCTTT
D: .; J: TRBJ2-5; size: once; V: TRBV7-9; length: 14; CDR3: CASSALEARETQYF; DNA: TGTGCCAGCAGCGCCCTCGAGGCTCGGGAGACCCAGTACTTC
D: TRBD1; J: TRBJ2-2; size: medium-sized; V: TRBV30; length: 15; CDR3: CAWSVEGQDTGELFF; DNA: TGTGCCTGGAGTGTAGAGGGACAGGACACCGGGGAGCTGTTTTTT
D: TRBD1; J: TRBJ1-4; size: .; V: TRBV5-1; length: 14; CDR3: CASSLDQGGEKLFF; DNA: TGCGCCAGCAGCTTGGACCAGGGGGGTGAAAAACTGTTTTTT
D: .; J: TRBJ2-1; size: .; V: TRBV30; length: 14; CDR3: CAWSRGGDYNEQFF; DNA: TGTGCCTGGAGTCGAGGTGGGGACTACAATGAGCAGTTCTTC
D: TRBD1; J: TRBJ1-3; size: .; V: TRBV5-1; length: 15; CDR3: CASSLDRGSGNTIYF; DNA: TGCGCCAGCAGCTTGGACAGGGGCTCTGGAAACACCATATATTTT
D: .; J: TRBJ1-2; size: .; V: TRBV27; length: 15; CDR3: CASSLSAAGEGGYTF; DNA: TGTGCCAGCAGTTTATCGGCGGCAGGGGAGGGGGGCTACACCTTC
D: .; J: TRBJ1-1; size: .; V: TRBV27; length: 16; CDR3: CASSLSRTGLNTEAFF; DNA: TGTGCCAGCAGTTTATCCCGTACAGGGTTGAACACTGAAGCTTTCTTT
D: .; J: TRBJ2-3; size: .; V: TRBV7-9; length: 15; CDR3: CASTPPGGGTDTQYF; DNA: TGTGCCAGCACCCCCCCCGGCGGGGGCACAGATACGCAGTATTTT
D: .; J: TRBJ1-1; size: .; V: TRBV27; length: 13; CDR3: CASSSGISTEAFF; DNA: TGTGCCAGCAGTAGCGGTATCTCAACTGAAGCTTTCTTT
D: .; J: TRBJ1-6; size: .; V: TRBV27; length: 17; CDR3: CASSLSPSYSYNSPLHF; DNA: TGTGCCAGCAGTTTATCCCCGAGTTACTCCTATAATTCACCCCTCCACTTT
D: .; J: TRBJ2-7; size: .; V: TRBV11-2; length: 15; CDR3: CASSLGGTGADEQYF; DNA: TGTGCCAGCAGCTTAGGGGGAACGGGGGCCGACGAGCAGTACTTC
D: TRBD1; J: TRBJ2-5; size: few; V: TRBV6-1; length: 15; CDR3: CASNHGTGGQETQYF; DNA: TGTGCCAGCAACCACGGGACAGGGGGACAAGAGACCCAGTACTTC
D: .; J: TRBJ1-5; size: .; V: TRBV27; length: 14; CDR3: CASRPPGGAQPQHF; DNA: TGTGCCAGTAGACCCCCGGGGGGGGCTCAGCCCCAGCATTTT
D: TRBD2; J: TRBJ2-5; size: .; V: TRBV18; length: 17; CDR3: CASSPPFAGGYQETQYF; DNA: TGTGCCAGCTCACCACCGTTCGCGGGGGGCTACCAAGAGACCCAGTACTTC
D: .; J: TRBJ1-2; size: .; V: TRBV10-1; length: 13; CDR3: CASSESTRYGYTF; DNA: TGCGCCAGCAGTGAGTCGACTAGGTATGGCTACACCTTC
D: .; J: TRBJ2-7; size: .; V: TRBV7-9; length: 13; CDR3: CASSLAGNYEQYF; DNA: TGTGCCAGCAGCTTAGCCGGGAACTACGAGCAGTACTTC
D: .; J: TRBJ1-6; size: once; V: TRBV4-1; length: 15; CDR3: CASSQYQGINSPLHF; DNA: TGCGCCAGCAGCCAGTACCAGGGTATTAATTCACCCCTCCACTTT
D: .; J: TRBJ1-4; size: once; V: TRBV7-6; length: 14; CDR3: CASSWTGAGEKLFF; DNA: TGTGCCAGCAGCTGGACTGGGGCGGGGGAAAAACTGTTTTTT
D: .; J: TRBJ2-1; size: .; V: TRBV29-1; length: 13; CDR3: CSVEGGTYNEQFF; DNA: TGCAGCGTTGAAGGGGGGACCTACAATGAGCAGTTCTTC
D: TRBD2; J: TRBJ2-7; size: .; V: TRBV30; length: 12; CDR3: CAWSGGGYEQYF; DNA: TGTGCCTGGAGCGGGGGGGGCTACGAGCAGTACTTC
D: .; J: TRBJ1-5; size: .; V: TRBV6-5; length: 15; CDR3: CASSPDSLANQPQHF; DNA: TGTGCCAGCAGCCCCGACAGCCTCGCCAATCAGCCCCAGCATTTT
D: .; J: TRBJ2-1; size: .; V: TRBV11-2; length: 14; CDR3: CASSLESGWHEQFF; DNA: TGTGCCAGCAGCTTGGAATCAGGGTGGCATGAGCAGTTCTTC
D: TRBD1; J: TRBJ2-7; size: .; V: TRBV6-5; length: 14; CDR3: CASSYSPGGGEQYF; DNA: TGTGCCAGCAGTTACTCGCCAGGGGGCGGTGAGCAGTACTTC
D: .; J: TRBJ1-1; size: .; V: TRBV7-9; length: 18; CDR3: CASSSRPYTTSMNTEAFF; DNA: TGTGCCAGCAGCTCCCGCCCGTATACTACTTCCATGAACACTGAAGCTTTCTTT
D: TRBD1; J: TRBJ1-2; size: .; V: TRBV5-8; length: 13; CDR3: CASSLGQGNGYTF; DNA: TGTGCCAGCAGCTTGGGACAGGGCAATGGCTACACCTTC
D: .; J: TRBJ2-3; size: .; V: TRBV29-1; length: 12; CDR3: CSVDPSADTQYF; DNA: TGCAGCGTTGATCCTAGTGCAGATACGCAGTATTTT
D: .; J: TRBJ1-5; size: .; V: TRBV6-1; length: 15; CDR3: CASRDGLYSNQPQHF; DNA: TGTGCCAGCAGGGATGGACTCTATAGCAATCAGCCCCAGCATTTT
D: .; J: TRBJ1-5; size: .; V: TRBV4-1; length: 16; CDR3: CASSQEYVTRGQPQHF; DNA: TGCGCCAGCAGCCAAGAGTACGTGACACGGGGTCAGCCCCAGCATTTT
D: TRBD1; J: TRBJ2-7; size: .; V: TRBV7-9; length: 16; CDR3: CASSSTKTGFSYEQYF; DNA: TGTGCCAGCAGCTCCACCAAGACAGGGTTCTCCTACGAGCAGTACTTC
D: TRBD2; J: TRBJ2-1; size: .; V: TRBV27; length: 13; CDR3: CASSSGGNSEQFF; DNA: TGTGCCAGCAGTTCGGGGGGGAACAGTGAGCAGTTCTTC
D: .; J: TRBJ1-1; size: .; V: TRBV27; length: 14; CDR3: CASSLKGINTEAFF; DNA: TGTGCCAGCAGTTTGAAGGGGATTAACACTGAAGCTTTCTTT